This passage covers 24 T cell receptor beta chains from one sample sequenced in a study of blood T cell repertoires in COVID-19. Only in-frame clones appear in the TCRdb table, and some are missing; sequencing was by immunoSEQ multiplex PCR. The sample yields approximately 320,000 clones, roughly 91% seen once. The sample comprised peripheral blood. Every receptor here comes from a woman aged 25 to 39 with COVID-19, enrolled during active disease.

This chain uses TRBV5-1 with TRBJ2-1, with 11 bases aligning to TRBD2. Germline V gene sequence: CDR1 SGHRS, CDR2 YFSETQ. V shed 4 bases and J 5 bases; nucleotides not matched to a gene: 11. CDR3 length: 17 amino acids. CDR3 bases: TGCGCCAGCAGCCACCTGACTAGCGGGGCACCAAACAATGAGCAGTTCTTC. It encodes CASSHLTSGAPNNEQFF.

The chain has TRBV5-1 and TRBJ2-3; unclear D gene. This CDR3 is built from 14 residues. The V gene's germline CDR1 is SGHRS and CDR2 YFSETQ. V shed 1 base and J shed 5 bases, with 11 bases lying between them. The CDR3 bases are TGCGCCAGCAGCTTGAGTAGCCCCGAAGATACGCAGTATTTT. Protein product: CASSLSSPEDTQYF.

This clone was seen a handful of times. The chain joins TRBV10-2 to TRBJ1-6, with a weak D call TRBD1 (6 bases). CDR3 size: 15 residues. V lost 3 bases and J lost 9, with 15 bases in between. Looked up from germline, CDR1 is WSHSY and CDR2 is SAAADI. The CDR3 loop reads CASSDVTGSASPLHF. CDR3 nucleotide sequence: TGCGCCAGCAGTGACGTTACAGGGTCCGCTTCACCCCTCCACTTT.

The rearrangement uses TRBV11-2 and TRBJ2-1; 13 bases are a match to TRBD2. The ends lost 2 bases at V and 4 bases at J; junction bases unmatched: 8. The CDR3 has 18 amino acids. Per the germline V gene, CDR1 is SGHAT and CDR2 is FQNNGV. The CDR3: CASSLTLKLAGGYNEQFF. Written as DNA, the CDR3 is TGTGCCAGCAGCTTAACCTTAAAACTAGCGGGGGGGTACAATGAGCAGTTCTTC.

This chain connects TRBV24-1 to TRBJ1-5; no reliable D call. Trimming took off 5 bases at V and 4 bases at J, with 5 bases between the two ends. CDR3 length equals 12 residues. Germline V gene sequence: CDR1 KGHDR, CDR2 SFDVKD. CDR3 sequence reads: CATSAENQPQHF. CDR3 sequence (DNA): TGTGCCACCAGTGCAGAAAATCAGCCCCAGCATTTT.

The chain recombines TRBV11-2 with TRBJ1-4; tentative D call: TRBD1 (6 bases). CDR1 and CDR2 (germline): SGHAT, FQNNGV. V was clipped by 1 base and J by 3 bases, with 12 bases between them. The CDR3 contains 16 residues. The CDR3 region has the DNA TGTGCCAGCAGCTTAGGTTGGGACAAGGCTAATGAAAAACTGTTTTTT. Protein sequence: CASSLGWDKANEKLFF.

The genes are TRBV5-1 and TRBJ2-2; the match to TRBD1 covers 7 bases. CDR1 and CDR2 from the germline V gene are SGHRS and YFSETQ. With V trimmed by 6 bases and J by 3 bases, 11 bases remained unmatched. This CDR3 has 16 residues. This CDR3 reads CASILSGDSYTGELFF. The CDR3 DNA is TGCGCCAGCATTTTGAGTGGGGACAGCTACACCGGGGAGCTGTTTTTT.

The chain combines TRBV11-2 with TRBJ1-1, with D unclear. The CDR3 extends over 16 amino acids. V gave up 4 bases and J gave up 4 bases, with 19 bases separating them. Germline V lookup: CDR1 SGHAT, CDR2 FQNNGV. The CDR3 nucleotides read TGTGCCAGCAGCTCCCCCCGCCGGAGCGTTTCCACTGAAGCTTTCTTT. This sequence encodes CASSSPRRSVSTEAFF.

The chain uses TRBV5-5 and TRBJ1-2; TRBD1 matches 8 bases. This CDR3 region has 10 residues. The ends lost 6 bases at V and 11 bases at J; junction bases unmatched: 3. The V gene's germline CDR1 is SGHKS and CDR2 YYEKEE (reference sequence). The chain's CDR3 is CASKGQVYTF. The CDR3 DNA is TGTGCCAGCAAGGGACAGGTATACACCTTC.

The chain carries TRBV11-2 and TRBJ1-1, with 8 bases identical to TRBD1. The germline gives CDR1 SGHAT, CDR2 FQNNGV. This CDR3 region has 14 residues. Trimming removed 3 bases from V and 8 bases from J; junction bases left unmatched: 8. The CDR3 is CASSFTARGLEAFF. For the CDR3, the DNA is TGTGCCAGCAGCTTCACCGCCAGGGGGCTGGAAGCTTTCTTT.

This chain connects TRBV9 to TRBJ2-2; 7 bases are shared with TRBD2. The V gene's germline CDR1 is SGDLS and CDR2 YYNGEE. Trimming cost V 10 bases and J 4 bases; bases outside gene matches: 4. This CDR3 has 12 amino acids. The CDR3 here is CAGGRLTGELFF. Here the CDR3 DNA reads TGTGCCGGCGGGAGACTCACCGGGGAGCTGTTTTTT. Full variable domain (missing parts from reference TRBV9 and TRBJ2-2): DSGVTQTPKHLITATGQRVTLRCSPRSGDLSVYWYQQSLDQGLQFLIQYYNGEERAKGNILERFSAQQFPDLHSELNLSSLELGDSALYFCAGGRLTGELFFGEGSRLTVL.

The J gene is TRBJ2-3, the V gene TRBV21-1; the tabulated D call, TRBD2, remains unverified against the DNA. TRBV21-1 represents a pseudogene. This CDR3 comprises 16 residues. The CDR3 coding sequence is TGTGCCAGCAGCAAACCCCTAGCGGAACCGACAGATACGCAGTATTTT. Translated: CASSKPLAEPTDTQYF.

This chain joins TRBV2 and TRBJ2-5; 7 bases align to TRBD1. Germline assignment: CDR1 SNHLY and CDR2 FYNNEI. V was clipped by 8 bases and J by 5 bases; unmatched bases: 11. The CDR3 length is 14 residues. CDR3 bases: TGTGCCAGCGGGGAGCAAGGGGGCCTTGAGACCCAGTACTTC. The encoded protein is CASGEQGGLETQYF. Full variable domain (rest looked up from reference TRBV2 and TRBJ2-5): EPEVTQTPSHQVTQMGQEVILRCVPISNHLYFYWYRQILGQKVEFLVSFYNNEISEKSEIFDDQFSVERPDGSNFTLKIRSTKLEDSAMYFCASGEQGGLETQYFGPGTRLLVL.

The chain combines TRBV5-4 with TRBJ1-3; perhaps TRBD1 as D (5 bases). V shed 3 bases and J shed 4 bases, with 14 bases lying between them. The CDR3 loop spans 15 amino acids. In germline, CDR1 is SGHNT, CDR2 YYREEE (reference sequence). This CDR3 is CASSSDIQAGNTIYF. The CDR3 DNA reads TGTGCCAGCAGCTCGGACATCCAGGCCGGAAACACCATATATTTT. Full variable domain (rest looked up from reference TRBV5-4 and TRBJ1-3): ETGVTQSPTHLIKTRGQQVTLRCSSQSGHNTVSWYQQALGQGPQFIFQYYREEENGRGNFPPRFSGLQFPNYSSELNVNALELDDSALYLCASSSDIQAGNTIYFGEGSWLTVV.

The CDR3 protein is CASSSPRSSGANVLTF. The CDR3 nucleotides are TGTGCCAGCAGCTCACCTCGGAGCTCTGGGGCCAACGTCCTGACTTTC. V and J are TRBV28 and TRBJ2-6, with D hard to call. CDR1 and CDR2 (germline): MDHEN, SYDVKM. The V end lost 6 bases, the J end lost 0 bases, and 12 bases lay between the germline ends. The CDR3 is made up of 16 amino acids.

The CDR3 DNA sequence: TGCAGCGTTGGGGGGGGACTCAATGAGCAGTTCTTC. It yields the protein CSVGGGLNEQFF. The rearrangement uses TRBV29-1 and TRBJ2-1; 7 bases line up with TRBD2. J was trimmed by 6 bases and V by 4 bases; bases with no gene match: 3. The CDR3 covers 12 residues. Per germline, CDR1 SQVTM and CDR2 ANQGSEA.

This chain links TRBV2 with TRBJ1-3; D is unresolved. The CDR3 is made up of 11 amino acids. Trimming left V 5 bases short and J 8 bases short, with 7 bases between. Germline lookup yields CDR1 SNHLY and CDR2 FYNNEI. CDR3 in amino acids: CASSLAYTIYF. CDR3 DNA sequence: TGTGCCAGCAGTTTGGCCTACACCATATATTTT.

CDR3 in amino acids: CVTGLNQPQHF. The CDR3 DNA follows: TGTGTGACAGGCCTCAATCAGCCCCAGCATTTT. The rearrangement joins TRBV6-5 to TRBJ1-5, with D perhaps matching TRBD1 (6 bases). The length of the CDR3 is 11 residues. Germline V CDR1 and CDR2: MNHEY, SVGAGI.

V and J are TRBV7-6 and TRBJ2-1, with D possibly matching TRBD2 (6 bases). The CDR3 extends over 12 amino acids. V shed 4 bases and J shed 12 bases, with 13 bases lying between them. CDR1 and CDR2 from the germline V gene are SGHVS and FNYEAQ. The CDR3 DNA sequence: TGTGCCAGCAGCTCCGGGGGTGGTGGGCAGTTCTTC. It specifies CASSSGGGGQFF.

CDR3 loop: CASSDRDRSSPLHF. The CDR3 DNA reads TGTGCCAGCAGCGACCGGGACAGGTCTTCACCCCTCCACTTT. The V gene is TRBV3-1 (or the pseudogene TRBV3-2), the J gene TRBJ1-6; 8 bases map to TRBD1. CDR1 and CDR2 from the germline V gene are LGHDT and YNNKEL (reference sequence). There are 14 residues in the CDR3. Losses at the gene ends were 5 bases for V and 9 bases for J; bases not matched to a gene: 6.

This chain connects TRBV5-1 to TRBJ1-1; D not certain. Trimming took 4 bases from V and 5 from J, leaving 21 bases between them. This CDR3 is 16 amino acids long. Per the germline V gene, CDR1 is SGHRS and CDR2 is YFSETQ. In DNA form, the CDR3 reads TGCGCCAGCAGCCCGGAAAGTTCTCTCGAGCGGACTGAAGCTTTCTTT. Its translation is CASSPESSLERTEAFF.

This clone was counted a few times. V and J are TRBV30 and TRBJ1-2; TRBD1 matches 8 bases. Germline V CDR1 and CDR2: GTSNPN, SVGIG (reference sequence). Germline trimming cut 4 bases from V and 5 bases from J; bases unmatched to any gene: 6. The CDR3 length is 13 residues. Written as DNA, the CDR3 is TGTGCCTGGAACCGGGACAGGCCTTATGGCTACACCTTC. It translates to CAWNRDRPYGYTF.

V usage is TRBV27 and J usage is TRBJ2-7; the D gene is possibly TRBD2 (5 bases). Deletions cut 4 bases from V and 5 bases from J, with 9 bases between. CDR1 and CDR2 from the germline V gene are MNHEY and SMNVEV (reference sequence). CDR3 length: 12 residues. The CDR3 DNA sequence: TGTGCCAGCAGTTCAACTAGTAACGAGCAGTACTTC. This translates into CASSSTSNEQYF.

The chain employs TRBV6-5 and TRBJ1-2; D gene ambiguous. This CDR3 region has 14 residues. The V gene lost 0 bases and the J gene lost 4 bases, with 9 bases spanning the gap. CDR1 MNHEY and CDR2 SVGAGI come from the germline V gene. The CDR3 is CASSYSVGLYGYTF. Written as DNA, the CDR3 is TGTGCCAGCAGTTACTCGGTTGGCCTCTATGGCTACACCTTC.